The T cell receptor beta chain described here comes from a study of T cell responses to AZD1222 COVID-19 vaccine. Broader study findings: In all cases, repertoires were sampled only after the peak T cell response. Compared with day 0, the breadth and depth of the Spike-specific TCR repertoire rose significantly after two doses of AZD1222. Donors in the cohort were predominantly white British and more often female, and clonal diversity was possibly underestimated. Baseline seropositivity occurred in only a handful of AZD1222 recipients.

Generated by immunoSEQ multiplex PCR, the TCRdb table keeps only in-frame clones and is missing some. The sample has more than 130,000 clones, about nine tenths seen once. Turning to this clone: Its antigen is unidentified.

The CDR3 covers 13 residues. CDR1 and CDR2 from the germline V gene are SEHNR and FQNEAQ (reference sequence). Trimming removed 11 bases at V and 0 bases at J, with 13 bases between. This material consisted of peripheral blood, taken on day 0 of AZD1222 vaccination. J is TRBJ1-1 and V is TRBV7-9, with D perhaps TRBD1 (6 bases). This clonotype originated in an adult in good health. The CDR3 sequence: CAPEGGMNTEAFF. The CDR3 nucleotides read TGTGCCCCCGAGGGGGGGATGAACACTGAAGCTTTCTTT.